These 22 T cell receptor beta chains were all obtained from the same sample, sequenced in a study of blood T cell repertoires in COVID-19. Clones were read by immunoSEQ multiplex PCR, and TCRdb kept only the in-frame ones, dropping some. Of about 440,000 clones in the sample, around 90% are singletons; the top ten hold over 1.5%. Sequenced input: PBMCs or T cells enriched from blood (not recorded which). These receptors were taken from a woman between 18 and 29 years old with acute COVID-19.

The chain joins TRBV27 to TRBJ2-1; 9 bases align to TRBD1. The J segment lost 5 bases and the V segment lost 8 bases, leaving 4 bases of the junction unmatched. The CDR3 has 13 residues. Germline V gene data show CDR1 as MNHEY and CDR2 as SMNVEV (reference sequence). CDR3 coding DNA: TGTGCCAGCTGGGGGACAGGGAACAATGAGCAGTTCTTC. This codes for CASWGTGNNEQFF.

The rearrangement joins TRBV29-1 to TRBJ2-5; D may be TRBD2 (6 bases). V lost 8 bases and J lost 5, with 15 bases in between. Per germline, CDR1 SQVTM and CDR2 ANQGSEA. The CDR3 extends over 12 amino acids. CDR3 bases: TGCAGCTTCCGGGGGAGTAGTGAGACCCAGTACTTC. It yields the protein CSFRGSSETQYF.

The CDR3 protein is CASKRTGETGELFF. The CDR3, as DNA: TGTGCCAGTAAACGGACAGGGGAGACCGGGGAGCTGTTTTTT. The rearrangement joins TRBV19 to TRBJ2-2; 9 nucleotides line up with TRBD1. The CDR3 spans 14 residues. In germline, CDR1 is LNHDA, CDR2 SQIVND (reference sequence). The J segment lost 5 bases and the V segment lost 7 bases, leaving 5 bases of the junction unmatched. Complete variable domain (other parts from reference TRBV19 and TRBJ2-2): DGGITQSPKYLFRKEGQNVTLSCEQNLNHDAMYWYRQDPGQGLRLIYYSQIVNDFQKGDIAEGYSVSREKKESFPLTVTSAQKNPTAFYLCASKRTGETGELFFGEGSRLTVL.

The chain carries TRBV4-3 and TRBJ1-1; 9 bases are a match to TRBD1. V shed 0 bases, J shed 11 bases, and the junction held 13 bases outside the gene matches. The germline CDR1 and CDR2 sequences are LGHNA and YSLEER. The CDR3 consists of 16 residues. For the CDR3, the DNA is TGCGCCAGCAGCCAAGATTTGAACAGGGGGCGATTTGGCGCTTTCTTT. Translated, it gives CASSQDLNRGRFGAFF.

The V and J genes are TRBV14 and TRBJ1-5; tentatively, D is TRBD1 (6 bases). The CDR3 runs 13 residues. Trimming removed 3 bases from V and 5 bases from J, with 8 bases in between. Germline V lookup: CDR1 SGHDN, CDR2 FVKESK. The CDR3 nucleotides are TGTGCCAGCAGCCAGGGGGCCGATCAGCCCCAGCATTTT. Translating it yields CASSQGADQPQHF.

The chain's CDR3 is CASSPVDSDFYEQFF. CDR3 nucleotide sequence: TGTGCCAGCAGCCCGGTGGACAGTGACTTCTATGAGCAGTTCTTC. The gene calls are TRBV9 and TRBJ2-1; a possible D gene is TRBD1 (6 bases). This CDR3 region has 15 residues. Germline assignment: CDR1 SGDLS and CDR2 YYNGEE. V lost 4 bases and J lost 8, with 19 bases in between.

The chain combines TRBV7-9 with TRBJ2-7, with 9 bases fitting TRBD2. The CDR3 sequence is 15 residues long. Germline CDR1 is SEHNR and CDR2 is FQNEAQ (reference sequence). The V segment lost 5 bases and the J segment 2 bases; nucleotides outside the gene matches: 7. The DNA of the CDR3 is TGTGCCAGCAGCGCGCGGGGGGGAGGAACCTACGAGCAGTACTTC. It translates to CASSARGGGTYEQYF.

This clone came up once. The rearrangement links TRBV2 to TRBJ1-5; 7 bases match TRBD1. CDR1 and CDR2 (germline): SNHLY, FYNNEI. The V and J ends lost 7 bases and 5 bases, in that order; junction bases with no gene match: 11. This CDR3 spans 15 amino acids. The CDR3 DNA is TGTGCCAGCAACTCGGGACAGTCCCGATATCAGCCCCAGCATTTT. This encodes CASNSGQSRYQPQHF. The full variable domain, rest sourced from reference TRBV2 and TRBJ1-5, is EPEVTQTPSHQVTQMGQEVILRCVPISNHLYFYWYRQILGQKVEFLVSFYNNEISEKSEIFDDQFSVERPDGSNFTLKIRSTKLEDSAMYFCASNSGQSRYQPQHFGDGTRLSIL.

A single count supports this clone. The V call is TRBV2, the J call TRBJ2-1, with a possible D match to TRBD1 (5 bases). Germline CDR1 and CDR2: SNHLY and FYNNEI. With 1 base removed from V and 10 bases from J, the gap between germline ends came to 5 bases. The CDR3 loop spans 11 amino acids. The chain's CDR3 is CASSEGTEQFF. The CDR3 DNA follows: TGTGCCAGCAGTGAAGGGACAGAGCAGTTCTTC.

V and J are TRBV6-5 and TRBJ1-3; a weak D match, TRBD1 (5 bases). Germline CDR1 reads MNHEY; CDR2 reads SVGAGI. The ends were cut back, 6 bases at V and 4 bases at J, with 13 bases in the middle. This CDR3 is built from 14 residues. This chain's CDR3 is CASRGAYSGNTIYF. CDR3 nucleotide sequence: TGTGCCAGCAGAGGGGCGTATTCAGGAAACACCATATATTTT.

The J gene is TRBJ1-6, the V gene TRBV12-5, with TRBD1 matching 7 bases. The CDR3 spans 15 residues. J gave up 9 bases and V 1 base, and 6 bases lay outside the gene matches. Germline values: CDR1 LGHNT, CDR2 FRNRAP. The CDR3 sequence is CASGLGTGASSPLHF. CDR3 nucleotides: TGTGCTAGTGGTTTGGGGACAGGCGCGAGTTCACCCCTCCACTTT.

V usage is TRBV5-1 and J usage is TRBJ2-3; 10 bases agree with TRBD2. The CDR3 sequence is 16 residues long. Per germline, CDR1 SGHRS and CDR2 YFSETQ. The trim removed 0 bases at V and 1 base at J, leaving 2 bases unmatched. CDR3 amino acids: CASSLVLAGGTDTQYF. The CDR3 bases are TGCGCCAGCAGCTTGGTGCTAGCGGGGGGCACAGATACGCAGTATTTT.

J is TRBJ1-5 and V is TRBV5-4; D might be TRBD1 (5 bases). The V gene lost 2 bases and the J gene lost 5 bases, with 8 bases spanning the gap. This CDR3 is 13 amino acids long. Per the germline V gene, CDR1 is SGHNT and CDR2 is YYREEE (reference sequence). The CDR3: CASSLDRYQPQHF. The CDR3 DNA is TGTGCCAGCAGCTTAGACAGATATCAGCCCCAGCATTTT.

The chain links TRBV7-2 to TRBJ2-5; no reliable D call. CDR3 length equals 12 residues. Germline V CDR1 and CDR2: SGHTA, FQGNSA. V was clipped by 1 base and J by 9 bases, with 9 bases between them. The CDR3, as DNA: TGTGCCAGCAGCTTAGGCGAGGTTCCCCAGTACTTC. This codes for CASSLGEVPQYF.

CDR3 in DNA: TGCGCCAGCAGCCAGGGGACTAGCGCCTACAATGAGCAGTTCTTC. Amino acid sequence: CASSQGTSAYNEQFF. This chain links TRBV4-3 with TRBJ2-1, with 10 bases lining up with TRBD2. This CDR3 has 15 residues. CDR1 and CDR2 (germline): LGHNA, YSLEER. The V gene end was trimmed by 3 bases and the J gene end by 2 bases; junction bases not matched to a gene: 1.

The chain couples TRBV7-2 to TRBJ1-1; D gene ambiguous. The germline CDR1 and CDR2 sequences are SGHTA and FQGNSA. V was trimmed by 1 base and J by 4 bases, leaving 13 bases between them. The CDR3 is 15 residues long. The CDR3 coding sequence is TGTGCCAGCAGCTTAGTCGCAGGTCCCTCCACTGAAGCTTTCTTT. Its translation: CASSLVAGPSTEAFF.

This clone was seen only a few times. V gene TRBV7-9 combines with J gene TRBJ1-2, with 8 bases that match TRBD1. V lost 5 bases to trimming and J lost 6 bases; unmatched junction nucleotides: 11. The CDR3 has 15 residues. Per germline, CDR1 SEHNR and CDR2 FQNEAQ (reference sequence). The CDR3 DNA is TGTGCCAGCAGCCGCACCGGACAGGGCGGTAATGGCTACACCTTC. This codes for CASSRTGQGGNGYTF.

The rearrangement joins TRBV6-2 or TRBV6-3 to TRBJ2-7; a weak D match, TRBD2 (5 bases). Germline CDR1 and CDR2: MNHEY and SVGEGT. The CDR3 length is 16 residues. Trimming removed 0 bases at V and 0 bases at J, with 12 bases between. CDR3 in DNA: TGTGCCAGCAGTTACTCGATCGGACGGGACTCCTACGAGCAGTACTTC. This codes for CASSYSIGRDSYEQYF.

The chain combines TRBV27 with TRBJ1-5, with D possibly TRBD1 on 6 matching bases. The CDR3 sequence is 16 residues long. V was cut by 7 bases and J by 1 base, with 17 bases left in between. CDR1 is MNHEY and CDR2 is SMNVEV in the germline V gene (reference sequence). The CDR3 loop reads CASKIRGDRSNQPQHF. For the CDR3, the DNA is TGTGCCAGCAAGATCAGGGGCGATAGGAGCAATCAGCCCCAGCATTTT.

The V gene is TRBV5-1, the J gene TRBJ1-6; 8 bases match TRBD1. Germline values: CDR1 SGHRS, CDR2 YFSETQ. The CDR3 spans 16 residues. V lost 5 bases to trimming and J lost 7 bases; unmatched junction nucleotides: 11. CDR3 coding DNA: TGCGCCAGCAGACCCGGGACAGGCGACACCAATTCACCCCTCCACTTT. It yields the protein CASRPGTGDTNSPLHF. The whole variable domain, filled in from reference TRBV5-1 and TRBJ1-6, reads KAGVTQTPRYLIKTRGQQVTLSCSPISGHRSVSWYQQTPGQGLQFLFEYFSETQRNKGNFPGRFSGRQFSNSRSEMNVSTLELGDSALYLCASRPGTGDTNSPLHFGNGTRLTVT.

The V gene is TRBV5-6, the J gene TRBJ2-7, with D maybe TRBD2 (6 bases). V was pared by 7 bases and J by 3 bases, with 17 bases between. CDR1 is SGHDT and CDR2 is YYEEEE in the germline V gene. CDR3 length equals 14 residues. CDR3 nucleotides: TGTGCCAGCTGCCGACCGGGACTCTTCTACGAGCAGTACTTC. Encoded protein: CASCRPGLFYEQYF.

The rearrangement links TRBV5-1 to TRBJ2-3; 15 nucleotides align to TRBD2. The CDR3 sequence is 15 residues long. V lost 4 bases to trimming and J lost 4 bases; unmatched junction nucleotides: 1. In germline, CDR1 is SGHRS, CDR2 YFSETQ. Here the CDR3 reads CASSRTSGRADTQYF. The CDR3 region has the DNA TGCGCCAGCAGCCGGACTAGCGGGAGGGCAGATACGCAGTATTTT.